Presented here are 26 T cell receptor beta chains from one specimen sequenced in a study of blood T cell repertoires in COVID-19. Profiling relied on immunoSEQ multiplex PCR, and the TCRdb table lists in-frame clones only, not all of them. The sample records roughly 53,000 clones, roughly nine tenths being singletons. The sequencing input was peripheral blood. These receptors were taken from a woman aged 40 to 49 with active COVID-19.

The rearrangement joins TRBV30 to TRBJ1-1, with 8 bases fitting TRBD1. The CDR3 has 14 amino acids. V dropped 7 bases and J dropped 5; count of bases not matched to a gene: 12. Germline CDR1 GTSNPN, CDR2 SVGIG (reference sequence). In DNA, the CDR3 is TGTGCCTCGGAAGAAAATACAGGGGGGACTGAAGCTTTCTTT. Translating it yields CASEENTGGTEAFF.

The chain's CDR3 is CASSQVSGTSTDTQYF. For the CDR3, the DNA is TGCGCCAGCAGCCAAGTAAGTGGGACTAGCACAGATACGCAGTATTTT. This rearrangement joins TRBV4-1 to TRBJ2-3; possible D gene TRBD2, 6 bases. Germline V gene sequence: CDR1 MGHRA, CDR2 YSYEKL. Between the trimmed V and J ends, which lost 1 base and 0 bases, there was a span of 11 bases. This CDR3 spans 16 amino acids.

V usage is TRBV5-1 and J usage is TRBJ1-3, with D hard to call. The V gene lost 1 base and the J gene lost 1 base, with 15 bases spanning the gap. The CDR3 is 17 amino acids. CDR1 is SGHRS and CDR2 is YFSETQ in the germline V gene. CDR3 sequence: CASSLRGRIESGNTIYF. Here the CDR3 DNA reads TGCGCCAGCAGCTTGCGAGGCAGAATAGAATCTGGAAACACCATATATTTT.

This clone was observed once. The chain recombines TRBV6-5 with TRBJ2-2; a possible D gene is TRBD1 (5 bases). Germline V CDR1 and CDR2: MNHEY, SVGAGI. V shed 6 bases and J shed 5 bases, with 10 bases lying between them. This CDR3 comprises 13 residues. CDR3 loop: CASRRGSTGELFF. The CDR3 nucleotides read TGTGCCAGCAGAAGGGGTTCTACCGGGGAGCTGTTTTTT.

V gene TRBV27 combines with J gene TRBJ2-6, with 7 bases aligning to TRBD2. Germline lookup yields CDR1 MNHEY and CDR2 SMNVEV (reference sequence). CDR3 length equals 15 residues. V dropped 4 bases and J dropped 1; count of bases not matched to a gene: 1. This chain's CDR3 is CASSSGGSGANVLTF. The CDR3 DNA is TGTGCCAGCAGTTCGGGGGGTTCTGGGGCCAACGTCCTGACTTTC. Combining the CDR3 with reference TRBV27 and TRBJ2-6 gives the whole variable domain EAQVTQNPRYLITVTGKKLTVTCSQNMNHEYMSWYRQDPGLGLRQIYYSMNVEVTDKGDVPEGYKVSRKEKRNFPLILESPSPNQTSLYFCASSSGGSGANVLTFGAGSRLTVL.

The chain uses TRBV10-3 and TRBJ2-5, with TRBD2 matching over 7 bases. The J segment lost 5 bases and the V segment lost 0 bases, leaving 6 bases of the junction unmatched. Germline lookup yields CDR1 ENHRY and CDR2 SYGVKD. This CDR3 has 15 amino acids. Written as DNA, the CDR3 is TGTGCCATCAGTGAGTCGGGGCCAGCGGGGGAGACCCAGTACTTC. It yields the protein CAISESGPAGETQYF.

The chain recombines TRBV9 with TRBJ1-4, with 9 bases aligning to TRBD1. The CDR3 totals 15 residues. In germline, CDR1 is SGDLS, CDR2 YYNGEE. V gave up 4 bases and J gave up 7 bases; unmatched junction bases: 8. CDR3 sequence: CASSPHRGQVEKLFF. CDR3 DNA: TGTGCCAGCAGCCCTCACAGGGGGCAAGTTGAAAAACTGTTTTTT.

V gene TRBV7-9 combines with J gene TRBJ1-3; weak D call: TRBD1 (5 bases). The V and J ends lost 5 bases and 4 bases respectively, with 18 bases between them. Germline CDR1 is SEHNR and CDR2 is FQNEAQ (reference sequence). This CDR3 has 16 residues. The CDR3 DNA reads TGTGCCAGCAGCCCCTTGGGGCAGACGAGCGGAAACACCATATATTTT. As protein: CASSPLGQTSGNTIYF.

This clone showed up just once. The chain links TRBV5-1 to TRBJ2-5; D might be TRBD1 (6 bases). CDR1 SGHRS and CDR2 YFSETQ come from the germline V gene. The V end was cut by 4 bases, the J end by 0 bases, with 10 bases between. CDR3 length equals 14 residues. The CDR3 nucleotides are TGCGCCAGCAGCATACAGGGACACCAAGAGACCCAGTACTTC. Its translation: CASSIQGHQETQYF.

The J gene is TRBJ1-2, the V gene TRBV29-1; TRBD1 matches 7 bases. J gave up 6 bases and V 5 bases, and 9 bases lay outside the gene matches. Per germline, CDR1 SQVTM and CDR2 ANQGSEA. CDR3 length equals 13 residues. The CDR3 loop reads CSVWVNRGDGYTF. CDR3 nucleotides: TGCAGCGTTTGGGTAAACAGGGGCGATGGCTACACCTTC.

The V gene is TRBV7-9, the J gene TRBJ1-1, with TRBD1 as a possible D gene (6 bases). V lost 5 bases and J 3 bases, leaving 13 bases between the germline ends. Germline CDR1 and CDR2: SEHNR and FQNEAQ (reference sequence). This CDR3 has 14 residues. The CDR3 DNA reads as TGTGCCAGCAGCATCTACAGGGCCCACACTGAAGCTTTCTTT. This codes for CASSIYRAHTEAFF.

The chain uses TRBV25-1 and TRBJ2-1; TRBD2 matches 8 bases. The CDR3 covers 14 residues. CDR1 MGHDK and CDR2 SYGVNS come from the germline V gene. After removal of 6 bases from V and 7 bases from J, the junction contained 8 bases not matched to a gene. The CDR3 region has the DNA TGTGCCAGCAGGGGACTAGTGAGGAATAATGAGCAGTTCTTC. This encodes CASRGLVRNNEQFF.

This clone is labeled as medium-sized. The V gene is TRBV7-6, the J gene TRBJ2-7; the match to TRBD2 covers 11 bases. The V gene end was trimmed by 0 bases and the J gene end by 5 bases; junction bases not matched to a gene: 3. Per germline, CDR1 SGHVS and CDR2 FNYEAQ. CDR3 length: 15 amino acids. The CDR3 DNA follows: TGTGCCAGCAGCTTAGCTAGCGGGGGGGGCGACGAGCAGTACTTC. Translation gives CASSLASGGGDEQYF.

The J gene is TRBJ2-5, the V gene TRBV11-2; 7 nucleotides line up with TRBD2. The germline gives CDR1 SGHAT, CDR2 FQNNGV. The CDR3 length is 16 residues. V was pared by 5 bases and J by 5 bases, with 14 bases of the junction left unmatched. The CDR3: CASSPIYSRGRETQYF. CDR3 nucleotides: TGTGCCAGCAGCCCGATTTACTCGCGGGGGAGGGAGACCCAGTACTTC.

The CDR3 protein is CASRSSGASSYNEQFF. Written as DNA, the CDR3 is TGTGCCAGTAGGTCTAGCGGGGCAAGCTCCTACAATGAGCAGTTCTTC. The chain uses TRBV19 and TRBJ2-1; 9 nucleotides agree with TRBD2. Germline CDR1 is LNHDA and CDR2 is SQIVND (reference sequence). The CDR3 is 16 amino acids. V lost 6 bases, J lost 0 bases, and 6 bases stayed unmatched.

This clone was picked up one time. The identical CDR3 is also encoded by other nucleotide sequences in the sample. V is TRBV10-2 and J is TRBJ2-7; 8 bases align to TRBD2. Germline CDR1 and CDR2: WSHSY and SAAADI. The CDR3 has 13 amino acids. V lost 7 bases and J lost 4; bases outside the gene matches: 6. The DNA for the CDR3 is TGCGCCAGCACCGGGACTAGTGGGTACGAGCAGTACTTC. This encodes CASTGTSGYEQYF.

The V call is TRBV6-5, the J call TRBJ1-2, with D unresolved. From germline, CDR1 is MNHEY and CDR2 SVGAGI. V lost 8 bases and J 4 bases, leaving 11 bases between the germline ends. The CDR3 contains 12 residues. The CDR3 reads CASWREAYGYTF. In nucleotides, the CDR3 is TGTGCCAGCTGGCGGGAAGCCTATGGCTACACCTTC.

The chain carries TRBV5-1 and TRBJ1-1, with TRBD1 matching 7 bases. Germline assignment: CDR1 SGHRS and CDR2 YFSETQ. The V gene end was trimmed by 4 bases and the J gene end by 5 bases; junction bases not matched to a gene: 11. This CDR3 spans 15 amino acids. The CDR3 loop reads CASSPDGAGGTEAFF. Here the CDR3 DNA reads TGCGCCAGCAGCCCGGACGGGGCAGGGGGAACTGAAGCTTTCTTT. The full variable domain, in which reference TRBV5-1 and TRBJ1-1 provide the parts outside the CDR3, is KAGVTQTPRYLIKTRGQQVTLSCSPISGHRSVSWYQQTPGQGLQFLFEYFSETQRNKGNFPGRFSGRQFSNSRSEMNVSTLELGDSALYLCASSPDGAGGTEAFFGQGTRLTVV.

The rearrangement links TRBV18 to TRBJ2-3; possibly TRBD1 for D (5 bases). The length of the CDR3 is 14 residues. V shed 1 base and J shed 0 bases, with 5 bases lying between them. The germline CDR1 and CDR2 sequences are KGHSH and LQKENI. This CDR3 is CASSPQGSTDTQYF. The CDR3 bases are TGTGCCAGCTCACCACAGGGGAGCACAGATACGCAGTATTTT. Full variable domain (missing parts from reference TRBV18 and TRBJ2-3): NAGVMQNPRHLVRRRGQEARLRCSPMKGHSHVYWYRQLPEEGLKFMVYLQKENIIDESGMPKERFSAEFPKEGPSILRIQQVVRGDSAAYFCASSPQGSTDTQYFGPGTRLTVL.

This clone was observed once. The chain links TRBV9 to TRBJ1-3, with a possible D match to TRBD1 (5 bases). Germline lookup yields CDR1 SGDLS and CDR2 YYNGEE. The CDR3 has 15 amino acids. Trimming removed 3 bases from V and 4 bases from J, with 14 bases in between. CDR3 DNA: TGTGCCAGCAGCGCCTTGGCAGGGTGGGGAAACACCATATATTTT. Translated: CASSALAGWGNTIYF.

The chain is built from TRBV4-2 and TRBJ2-7; TRBD1 is a possible D gene (5 bases). Looked up from germline, CDR1 is LGHNA and CDR2 is YNFKEQ. The CDR3 is 16 amino acids. The germline V and J ends were trimmed by 1 base and 3 bases, with 16 bases remaining between them. The CDR3 region is CASSQAQGNTVYEQYF. The CDR3 region has the DNA TGTGCCAGCAGCCAAGCGCAGGGTAACACCGTCTACGAGCAGTACTTC.

DNA for the CDR3: TGCGCCAGCAGCCAAACGAGGAGCTCTGGAAACACCATATATTTT. As protein: CASSQTRSSGNTIYF. The chain combines TRBV4-3 with TRBJ1-3; D not certain. Germline V gene lookup returns CDR1 LGHNA and CDR2 YSLEER. This CDR3 contains 15 residues. V dropped 2 bases and J dropped 0 bases, with 8 bases sitting between them.

This sequence joins TRBV6-6 and TRBJ2-1; 7 positions agree with TRBD2. The CDR3 consists of 14 residues. Per germline, CDR1 MNHNY and CDR2 SVGAGI (reference sequence). V shed 2 bases and J 4 bases; nucleotides not matched to a gene: 2. The CDR3 DNA is TGTGCCAGCAGTTACCGCGGGGGTTACAATGAGCAGTTCTTC. As protein: CASSYRGGYNEQFF.

This sequence joins TRBV7-2 and TRBJ2-1; the D gene is possibly TRBD1 (5 bases). The CDR3 totals 16 residues. V was trimmed by 1 base and J by 2 bases, leaving 12 bases between them. Germline V CDR1 and CDR2: SGHTA, FQGNSA. CDR3 in amino acids: CASSLDGRVAYNEQFF. The CDR3 nucleotides are TGTGCCAGCAGCTTAGATGGCAGGGTCGCCTACAATGAGCAGTTCTTC.

The gene calls are TRBV7-2 and TRBJ2-1, with TRBD2 identical over 8 bases. CDR1 and CDR2 from the germline V gene are SGHTA and FQGNSA. V was pared by 4 bases and J by 1 base, with 3 bases of the junction left unmatched. The length of the CDR3 is 15 residues. CDR3 region: CASSSSGGSYNEQFF. The CDR3, as DNA: TGTGCCAGCAGCTCCAGCGGGGGTTCCTACAATGAGCAGTTCTTC.

V is TRBV10-3 and J is TRBJ2-7; 9 bases map to TRBD2. Germline lookup yields CDR1 ENHRY and CDR2 SYGVKD. The CDR3 runs to 15 residues. J was trimmed by 4 bases and V by 6 bases; bases with no gene match: 10. Here the CDR3 reads CAISGGASGAYEQYF. DNA of the CDR3: TGTGCCATCAGCGGGGGAGCTAGCGGGGCATACGAGCAGTACTTC.